The 14 T cell receptor beta chains below all came from one sample that was sequenced in a study of control samples from healthy donors and cancer patients. Repertoires were generated with immunoSEQ multiplex PCR, while TCRdb's copy carries only in-frame clones and drops some. The sample contains fewer than 110,000 clones, around 89% of which appear only once. Material for sequencing was PBMCs. All receptors come from a man in his sixties with lung cancer.

The rearrangement joins TRBV3-1 (or the pseudogene TRBV3-2) to TRBJ1-1; perhaps TRBD1 as D (6 bases). Trimming removed 1 base at V and 5 bases at J, with 14 bases between. The length of the CDR3 is 15 residues. In germline, CDR1 is LGHDT, CDR2 YNNKEL (reference sequence). Here the CDR3 DNA reads TGTGCCAGCAGCCAAGGGGACATATTGGGAACTGAAGCTTTCTTT. Its translation: CASSQGDILGTEAFF.

The chain recombines TRBV14 with TRBJ1-4, with a weak D call TRBD1 (5 bases). CDR3 length: 15 amino acids. CDR1 is SGHDN and CDR2 is FVKESK in the germline V gene. V gave up 4 bases and J gave up 4 bases, with 13 bases separating them. CDR3 amino acids: CASSPTGLSNEKLFF. The CDR3 bases are TGTGCCAGCAGCCCTACGGGACTGAGTAATGAAAAACTGTTTTTT.

The V and J genes are TRBV12-3 or TRBV12-4 and TRBJ1-2; D gene uncertain. This CDR3 is built from 13 residues. Between the trimmed V and J ends, which lost 3 bases and 6 bases, there was a span of 11 bases. CDR3 residues: CASSFMRVHGYTF. CDR3 coding DNA: TGTGCCAGCAGTTTTATGCGGGTACATGGCTACACCTTC.

J is TRBJ1-2 and V is TRBV11-2, with D tentatively TRBD1 (5 bases). Trimming left V 0 bases short and J 8 bases short, with 22 bases between. The CDR3 covers 17 residues. Per the germline V gene, CDR1 is SGHAT and CDR2 is FQNNGV. CDR3 coding DNA: TGTGCCAGCAGCTTAGAGCTTCCCTGGGTGACCGGGGGAGGCTACACCTTC. Residues: CASSLELPWVTGGGYTF.

The V and J genes are TRBV24-1 and TRBJ2-1, with 10 bases fitting TRBD1. Germline lookup yields CDR1 KGHDR and CDR2 SFDVKD. The CDR3 is made up of 16 amino acids. V lost 0 bases, J lost 6 bases, and 4 bases stayed unmatched. Here the CDR3 DNA reads TGTGCCACCAGTGATTTGACTTGGACAGGGGGCAATGAGCAGTTCTTC. Protein: CATSDLTWTGGNEQFF.

This clone was observed a single time. The V and J genes are TRBV3-1 (or the pseudogene TRBV3-2) and TRBJ2-5; TRBD2 aligns across 11 bases. This CDR3 is 15 amino acids long. Losses at the gene ends were 4 bases for V and 0 bases for J; bases not matched to a gene: 1. From germline, CDR1 is LGHDT and CDR2 YNNKEL (reference sequence). In DNA form, the CDR3 reads TGTGCCAGCAGCCCTAGCGGGGGGTACCAAGAGACCCAGTACTTC. Amino acids: CASSPSGGYQETQYF.

The chain uses TRBV5-1 and TRBJ2-3, with TRBD1 matching 10 bases. In germline, CDR1 is SGHRS, CDR2 YFSETQ. This CDR3 is 16 amino acids long. The junction had 2 bases not matched to a gene; V was cut back by 1 base and J by 0 bases. The CDR3: CASSLWGQGSTDTQYF. CDR3 in DNA: TGCGCCAGCAGCTTGTGGGGACAGGGGAGCACAGATACGCAGTATTTT.

The chain uses TRBV7-2 and TRBJ2-7; D tentatively fits TRBD1 or TRBD2 (5 bases each). CDR3 length equals 13 residues. Trimming stripped 5 bases from V and 3 bases from J, with 11 bases between. The germline gives CDR1 SGHTA, CDR2 FQGNSA. The CDR3 DNA sequence: TGTGCCAGCAGCAGGGACCGAGACTACGAGCAGTACTTC. Its protein product is CASSRDRDYEQYF.

The rearrangement uses TRBV11-2 and TRBJ2-1; 7 nucleotides align to TRBD2. There are 17 residues in the CDR3. Germline V gene data show CDR1 as SGHAT and CDR2 as FQNNGV. Trimming at V came to 5 bases and at J to 3 bases, leaving 13 bases not matched to a gene. The CDR3, as DNA: TGTGCCAGCAGCCCTCTCCAGACTAGCCCCAACTACAATGAGCAGTTCTTC. This encodes CASSPLQTSPNYNEQFF.

The CDR3: CASRRQGTTYEQYF. DNA for the CDR3: TGTGCCAGCAGGAGACAGGGGACGACCTACGAGCAGTACTTC. The rearrangement joins TRBV27 to TRBJ2-7; 8 nucleotides line up with TRBD1. The CDR3 is 14 amino acids. The V gene's germline CDR1 is MNHEY and CDR2 SMNVEV (reference sequence). The trim removed 6 bases at V and 2 bases at J, leaving 6 bases unmatched.

This clone came up a few times. This rearrangement joins TRBV11-2 to TRBJ2-5; D might be TRBD1 (6 bases). The CDR3 covers 16 residues. V gave up 2 bases and J gave up 7 bases, with 20 bases separating them. Per germline, CDR1 SGHAT and CDR2 FQNNGV. The CDR3 sequence is CASSLNPRGAGGTQYF. CDR3 nucleotide sequence: TGTGCCAGCAGCTTAAATCCCAGGGGTGCTGGGGGGACCCAGTACTTC.

The chain has TRBV11-3 and TRBJ1-6; TRBD1 matches 7 bases. V was clipped by 1 base and J by 7 bases; unmatched bases: 7. CDR1 SGHNT and CDR2 YENEEA come from the germline V gene. The CDR3 loop spans 16 amino acids. Written as DNA, the CDR3 is TGTGCCAGCAGCTTAGGCGGCAGGGGGGAAAATTCACCCCTCCACTTT. Protein sequence: CASSLGGRGENSPLHF.

V is TRBV18 and J is TRBJ1-5; 8 bases fit TRBD1. J was trimmed by 5 bases and V by 3 bases; bases with no gene match: 3. Germline CDR1 KGHSH, CDR2 LQKENI. The CDR3 spans 14 residues. The CDR3 here is CASSPDRVYQPQHF. In DNA, the CDR3 is TGTGCCAGCTCACCGGACAGGGTTTATCAGCCCCAGCATTTT.

Here the CDR3 reads CASSLGLAGNTQYF. As DNA, the CDR3 is TGTGCCAGCAGCTTAGGACTAGCGGGGAATACGCAGTATTTT. This chain joins TRBV11-3 and TRBJ2-3; 11 bases line up with TRBD2. The germline V gene has CDR1 SGHNT and CDR2 YENEEA. J gave up 7 bases and V 1 base, and 1 base lay outside the gene matches. This CDR3 has 14 residues.